One T cell receptor (beta chain) is described in this entry. Its antigen is still unknown. Clinical symptoms, serum thyroxine and TRAb, thyroid ultrasound and orbital computed tomography together formed the diagnostic basis. This sample holds PBMCs from roughly 10 ml fresh peripheral blood. The sample belongs to a study of T cells in Graves' hyperthyroidism and ophthalmopathy. General study findings and limits: Ophthalmopathy prediction by the model preceded onset by a median about 6 months. In blood, most of the thyroid clonotypes expanded above 0.001 were also present.

Amplification yielded TCR beta CDR3 regions, with RNA transcripts as the source. With the HTBI primer set, the TCR CDR3 went through a first round of RT-PCR. MiXCR, applied by TCRdb to the multiplex PCR reads, yields one record per CDR3 protein. Here the sample spans fewer than 900,000 distinct CDR3 sequences, around 15% being singletons. The TCR comes from a man between 18 and 29 years old with Graves' hyperthyroidism. Specimen: blood.

Here the CDR3 DNA reads TGTGCCAGCAGCAAGTTGGACAGGGACGACGGCTACACCTTC. It yields the protein CASSKLDRDDGYTF. V is TRBV5-8 and J is TRBJ1-2; 8 bases are shared with TRBD1. The CDR3 has 14 amino acids. Germline lookup yields CDR1 SGHTS and CDR2 YDEGEE. Germline trimming cut 4 bases from V and 8 bases from J; bases unmatched to any gene: 10.